The 21 T cell receptor beta chains below were found in one sample sequenced in a study of blood T cell repertoires in COVID-19 (TCRdb year 2020). Libraries were prepared through the immunoSEQ multiplex PCR assay. The table comes from immuneACCESS by way of TCRdb, which keeps in-frame sequences with V and J called. Part of the clones is missing from these tables; in studies checked, under half for an unresolved V gene and the rest for unknown reasons. This sample holds around 310,000 clones; roughly 89% were observed only once. The top ten clones comprise roughly a tenth of the sample. The sample comprised PBMCs or T cells enriched from blood (not recorded which). All receptors derive from a woman aged 30 to 39 who had recovered from COVID-19.

The V call is TRBV15, the J call TRBJ2-4, with D uncertain. Trimming left V 2 bases short and J 1 base short, with 3 bases between. Germline V gene lookup returns CDR1 LNHNV and CDR2 YYDKDF (reference sequence). CDR3 size: 13 residues. DNA for the CDR3: TGTGCCACCAGCAGACGGGCCAAAAACATTCAGTACTTC. Protein sequence: CATSRRAKNIQYF.

The chain uses TRBV19 and TRBJ2-7; 11 bases are shared with TRBD2. Germline V CDR1 and CDR2: LNHDA, SQIVND (reference sequence). The CDR3 runs to 15 residues. V shed 5 bases and J 3 bases; nucleotides not matched to a gene: 6. The CDR3 spells CASSSGTSGNYEQYF. CDR3 nucleotide sequence: TGTGCCAGTAGTTCCGGGACTAGCGGAAACTACGAGCAGTACTTC.

This clone occurred once. The chain carries TRBV18 and TRBJ2-5; TRBD2 is a possible D gene (6 bases). Germline V lookup: CDR1 KGHSH, CDR2 LQKENI. The CDR3 runs 14 residues. Trimming left V 5 bases short and J 0 bases short, with 10 bases between. Here the CDR3 DNA reads TGTGCCAGCTCATTATTAGCGGACCAAGAGACCCAGTACTTC. Translating it yields CASSLLADQETQYF.

This sequence joins TRBV7-2 and TRBJ2-7; D perhaps matches TRBD2 (5 bases). The germline CDR1 and CDR2 sequences are SGHTA and FQGNSA. Trimming shortened V by 4 bases and J by 1 base, and 8 bases separated the two germline ends. This CDR3 is built from 13 residues. The CDR3 region is CASSSRLSYEQYF. The CDR3 DNA follows: TGTGCCAGCAGCTCCAGACTATCCTACGAGCAGTACTTC.

The chain uses TRBV28 and TRBJ2-2; D possibly corresponds to TRBD2 (6 bases). The ends were cut back, 2 bases at V and 0 bases at J, with 10 bases in the middle. Per the germline V gene, CDR1 is MDHEN and CDR2 is SYDVKM. The CDR3 is 16 residues long. The CDR3, as DNA: TGTGCCAGCAGTTTAATAGGGAGGACGAACACCGGGGAGCTGTTTTTT. Encoded protein: CASSLIGRTNTGELFF.

The V and J genes are TRBV2 and TRBJ2-7; TRBD2 aligns across 7 bases. This CDR3 comprises 14 residues. Unmatched junction bases numbered 16, after V lost 8 bases and J lost 9 bases. Germline V gene data show CDR1 as SNHLY and CDR2 as FYNNEI. The CDR3 sequence is CASEGGSGPEAQYF. CDR3 DNA: TGTGCCAGCGAGGGCGGGAGTGGTCCGGAGGCGCAGTACTTC.

The chain joins TRBV19 to TRBJ1-5, with TRBD1 as a possible D gene (6 bases). In germline, CDR1 is LNHDA, CDR2 SQIVND (reference sequence). The CDR3 extends over 14 amino acids. The germline V and J ends were trimmed by 4 bases and 4 bases, with 11 bases remaining between them. CDR3 nucleotide sequence: TGTGCCAGTAGTACCTCACAGGGAAATCAGCCCCAGCATTTT. Translated, it gives CASSTSQGNQPQHF.

This sequence joins TRBV4-1 and TRBJ1-2; 8 nucleotides align to TRBD1. Germline CDR1 MGHRA, CDR2 YSYEKL. The CDR3 totals 15 residues. J was trimmed by 8 bases and V by 0 bases; bases with no gene match: 8. The DNA of the CDR3 is TGCGCCAGCAGCCAAGATCTTCAGGGGGCGAACGGCTACACCTTC. Amino acids: CASSQDLQGANGYTF.

The chain recombines TRBV18 with TRBJ2-2; D may be TRBD1 (6 bases). Trimming cost V 3 bases and J 6 bases, with 17 bases left between them. Germline V gives CDR1 KGHSH, CDR2 LQKENI. The CDR3 runs 16 residues. The CDR3 nucleotides are TGTGCCAGCTCACCTCGACAGGCATTGGTATCCGGGGAGCTGTTTTTT. Its translation is CASSPRQALVSGELFF.

The chain joins TRBV15 to TRBJ2-1; 7 bases agree with TRBD1. Germline V gene sequence: CDR1 LNHNV, CDR2 YYDKDF (reference sequence). J was trimmed by 6 bases and V by 5 bases; bases with no gene match: 7. CDR3 length: 14 residues. CDR3 nucleotide sequence: TGTGCCACCAGCCGACCGGGACAGACCAATGAGCAGTTCTTC. Its translation is CATSRPGQTNEQFF.

The chain has TRBV29-1 and TRBJ1-5; D not certain. Germline V gene lookup returns CDR1 SQVTM and CDR2 ANQGSEA. V lost 4 bases and J 4 bases, leaving 11 bases between the germline ends. This CDR3 spans 13 amino acids. DNA of the CDR3: TGCAGCGTTGCCGGGGAACTGAATCAGCCCCAGCATTTT. This encodes CSVAGELNQPQHF. Supplemented by reference TRBV29-1 and TRBJ1-5, the full variable domain reads SAVISQKPSRDICQRGTSLTIQCQVDSQVTMMFWYRQQPGQSLTLIATANQGSEATYESGFVIDKFPISRPNLTFSTLTVSNMSPEDSSIYLCSVAGELNQPQHFGDGTRLSIL.

The chain employs TRBV30 and TRBJ2-7; 9 positions match TRBD2. Germline V gives CDR1 GTSNPN, CDR2 SVGIG (reference sequence). After removal of 3 bases from V and 5 bases from J, the junction contained 8 bases not matched to a gene. This CDR3 has 14 residues. The CDR3 DNA reads TGTGCCTGGAGCCCAGGACTAGCGAGCAACGAGCAGTACTTC. Translated: CAWSPGLASNEQYF.

The chain is built from TRBV19 and TRBJ1-5, with TRBD1 matching 11 bases. The CDR3 is 14 amino acids. Unmatched junction bases numbered 4, after V lost 8 bases and J lost 4 bases. From germline, CDR1 is LNHDA and CDR2 SQIVND (reference sequence). CDR3 DNA: TGTGCCAGTGCCGGGACAGGGGGGAATCAGCCCCAGCATTTT. This encodes CASAGTGGNQPQHF. Drawing the rest from reference TRBV19 and TRBJ1-5, the complete variable domain is DGGITQSPKYLFRKEGQNVTLSCEQNLNHDAMYWYRQDPGQGLRLIYYSQIVNDFQKGDIAEGYSVSREKKESFPLTVTSAQKNPTAFYLCASAGTGGNQPQHFGDGTRLSIL.

The V and J genes are TRBV30 and TRBJ2-7; D unclear. CDR3 length: 13 amino acids. The germline V and J ends were trimmed by 5 bases and 3 bases, with 14 bases remaining between them. Germline V gene data show CDR1 as GTSNPN and CDR2 as SVGIG (reference sequence). The chain's CDR3 is CAWDIRVSYEQYF. DNA for the CDR3: TGTGCCTGGGACATACGGGTTAGCTACGAGCAGTACTTC.

This clone came up once. The V gene is TRBV30, the J gene TRBJ2-7; a weak D match, TRBD2 (6 bases). CDR1 is GTSNPN, CDR2 SVGIG, per germline (reference sequence). V lost 2 bases, J lost 4 bases, and 12 bases lay in between. CDR3 size: 13 residues. The CDR3 coding sequence is TGTGCCTGGAGTCCGGGAGCCGGGTACGAGCAGTACTTC. Encoded protein: CAWSPGAGYEQYF.

The table lists this clone with a count of one. The genes are TRBV4-3 and TRBJ2-1; D may be TRBD1 (6 bases). Trimming shortened V by 0 bases and J by 6 bases, and 21 bases separated the two germline ends. This CDR3 has 18 residues. CDR1 is LGHNA, CDR2 YSLEER, per germline. In nucleotides, the CDR3 is TGCGCCAGCAGCCAAGATCAGGGGCCCGAACGCCGTTCCAATGAGCAGTTCTTC. Its translation: CASSQDQGPERRSNEQFF.

The gene calls are TRBV29-1 and TRBJ2-1; TRBD2 matches 9 bases. The CDR3 is 13 amino acids. V lost 6 bases, J lost 8 bases, and 8 bases stayed unmatched. The germline V gene encodes CDR1 SQVTM and CDR2 ANQGSEA. The DNA of the CDR3 is TGCAGCGTGTTGGCTAGCGGGATGGATGAGCAGTTCTTC. Amino acids: CSVLASGMDEQFF.

The V call is TRBV7-9, the J call TRBJ1-1; D call uncertain. Trimming cost V 5 bases and J 0 bases, with 13 bases left between them. The germline V gene encodes CDR1 SEHNR and CDR2 FQNEAQ (reference sequence). This CDR3 spans 15 amino acids. CDR3 DNA: TGTGCCAGCAGCCTACTAGACACGTTGAACACTGAAGCTTTCTTT. Amino acids: CASSLLDTLNTEAFF.

The rearrangement links TRBV25-1 to TRBJ1-1, with TRBD1 identical over 10 bases. The CDR3 sequence is 16 residues long. The germline V gene encodes CDR1 MGHDK and CDR2 SYGVNS. V lost 3 bases, J lost 2 bases, and 6 bases stayed unmatched. The DNA of the CDR3 is TGTGCCAGCAGTGACTCGGGACAGGGGATAAACACTGAAGCTTTCTTT. Translated: CASSDSGQGINTEAFF.

The chain recombines TRBV10-3 with TRBJ2-7, with a possible D match to TRBD2 (6 bases). The length of the CDR3 is 13 residues. The V end lost 0 bases, the J end lost 8 bases, and 11 bases lay between the germline ends. Looked up from germline, CDR1 is ENHRY and CDR2 is SYGVKD. The CDR3 region has the DNA TGTGCCATCAGTGAGTCGGAGCGGGTTAAGCAGTACTTC. It encodes CAISESERVKQYF.

The chain employs TRBV29-1 and TRBJ1-1; tentative D call: TRBD1 (6 bases). Germline V gene lookup returns CDR1 SQVTM and CDR2 ANQGSEA. CDR3 length: 11 residues. The ends were cut back, 8 bases at V and 7 bases at J, with 14 bases in the middle. The CDR3: CSSKDSFEAFF. The CDR3 bases are TGCAGCTCCAAGGACAGCTTTGAAGCTTTCTTT. Based on the CDR3 plus reference TRBV29-1 and TRBJ1-1, the full variable domain is SAVISQKPSRDICQRGTSLTIQCQVDSQVTMMFWYRQQPGQSLTLIATANQGSEATYESGFVIDKFPISRPNLTFSTLTVSNMSPEDSSIYLCSSKDSFEAFFGQGTRLTVV.